This record concerns one TCR beta chain sequence. Measured with immunoSEQ multiplex PCR; TCRdb has only the in-frame clones, and not every one. The table has about 67,000 clones, approximately 90% seen once. These data originate in a study of T cell changes during pregnancy in multiple sclerosis. This CDR3 spans 14 amino acids. The ends were cut back, 3 bases at V and 0 bases at J, with 8 bases in the middle. Germline V gene lookup returns CDR1 SGHTA and CDR2 FQGNSA. The source was peripheral blood, collected in the first trimester of pregnancy. The sequence derives from a female donor in good health, enrolled as a control in a pregnancy study. V gene TRBV7-2 combines with J gene TRBJ1-1; D perhaps matches TRBD1 (5 bases). The CDR3 sequence is CASSFSGMNTEAFF. CDR3 DNA sequence: TGTGCCAGCAGCTTCTCAGGGATGAACACTGAAGCTTTCTTT.